The 32 T cell receptor beta chains given below trace back to one sample, sequenced in a study of T cell clusters in autoimmune cytopenias. TRB was amplified by touch-down multiplex PCR, primer pools A and B combined. Following a re-call of the multiplex PCR reads, TCRdb has one entry per CDR3 protein and lacks DNA. This sample carries about a thousand distinct CDR3 sequences, with about 62% going to the ten biggest clones. TRB amplification used approximately 250 ng of peripheral blood genomic DNA. The specimen sequenced was peripheral blood. The origin of the receptors is a human donor with an autoimmune cytopenia or autoimmune hepatitis (not recorded which).

By frequency, this clonotype is medium-sized. The chain joins TRBV12-3 or TRBV12-4 to TRBJ2-2; the TRBD1 assignment by TCRdb is unverifiable without DNA. The CDR3 length is 15 residues. The CDR3 is CASSFGQRRTGELFF.

According to its frequency, this clonotype is medium-sized (0.01 to 0.1%). The chain has TRBV5-1 and TRBJ2-3; TCRdb's D call, TRBD1, is unchecked because there is no DNA. The germline CDR1 and CDR2 sequences are SGHRS and YFSETQ. This CDR3 comprises 14 residues. CDR3: CASSSTGSTDTQYF.

This clonotype counts as medium-sized by frequency. V and J are TRBV12-3 or TRBV12-4 and TRBJ2-2; TCRdb indicates TRBD1, and absent DNA this call remains unverified. CDR3 size: 16 residues. The CDR3 protein is CASSLSGGPNTGELFF.

The V and J genes are TRBV15 and TRBJ2-2. The CDR3 has 13 residues. Looked up from germline, CDR1 is LNHNV and CDR2 is YYDKDF (reference sequence). CDR3: CATSVANTGELFF. The full variable domain, completed using reference TRBV15 and TRBJ2-2, is DAMVIQNPRYQVTQFGKPVTLSCSQTLNHNVMYWYQQKSSQAPKLLFHYYDKDFNNEADTPDNFQSRRPNTSFCFLDIRSPGLGDTAMYLCATSVANTGELFFGEGSRLTVL.

The V and J genes are TRBV10-1 and TRBJ1-3; TCRdb returns TRBD1, unconfirmable since there is no DNA. This CDR3 is built from 18 residues. Per germline, CDR1 WNHNN and CDR2 SYGVQD (reference sequence). The CDR3 sequence: CASSEYPAGVKSGNTIYF.

In terms of frequency, this clonotype is medium-sized. The rearrangement links TRBV6-1 to TRBJ1-5; TCRdb selects TRBD1, and the lack of DNA leaves this call unchecked. Germline V gene lookup returns CDR1 MNHNS and CDR2 SASEGT. There are 14 residues in the CDR3. CDR3 in amino acids: CASSEAGGIQPQHF.

This clonotype is classed as medium-sized (0.01 to 0.1%) by frequency. The V gene is TRBV6-1, the J gene TRBJ2-7; TCRdb's assignment of TRBD1 cannot be checked, as there is no DNA. The CDR3 is 15 amino acids. Germline values: CDR1 MNHNS, CDR2 SASEGT. CDR3 sequence reads: CASREGQGGPYEQYF.

This clonotype is labeled medium-sized based on frequency. This chain joins TRBV6-6 and TRBJ1-5; as DNA is missing, the TRBD1 call by TCRdb cannot be tested. Germline V lookup: CDR1 MNHNY, CDR2 SVGAGI (reference sequence). The CDR3 is made up of 17 amino acids. The CDR3 here is CASSGPLGQYSNQPQHF.

The rearrangement joins TRBV4-2 to TRBJ2-6; TCRdb's D call of TRBD2 is untestable without DNA. Germline V gene data show CDR1 as LGHNA and CDR2 as YNFKEQ. CDR3 length: 18 residues. CDR3 residues: CASSPLTSGGAGANVLTF.

This clonotype is called medium-sized based on its frequency. The V gene is TRBV18, the J gene TRBJ1-1; TCRdb gives TRBD1 as the D gene, but with no DNA this cannot be confirmed. Germline V gene sequence: CDR1 KGHSH, CDR2 LQKENI. CDR3 length: 12 residues. This chain's CDR3 is CASSSGQNEAFF. Supplemented by reference TRBV18 and TRBJ1-1, the full variable domain reads NAGVMQNPRHLVRRRGQEARLRCSPMKGHSHVYWYRQLPEEGLKFMVYLQKENIIDESGMPKERFSAEFPKEGPSILRIQQVVRGDSAAYFCASSSGQNEAFFGQGTRLTVV.

This clonotype counts as medium-sized (0.01 to 0.1%) by frequency. The chain combines TRBV12-3 or TRBV12-4 with TRBJ1-5; no DNA is available, so the TRBD1 call from TCRdb remains unchecked. CDR3 length equals 14 residues. The chain's CDR3 is CASTGTGRHQPQHF.

This clonotype is identified as large from frequency. The rearrangement joins TRBV6-6 to TRBJ2-2; without DNA, the TCRdb call of TRBD1 cannot be checked. CDR3 length equals 14 residues. The germline V gene encodes CDR1 MNHNY and CDR2 SVGAGI (reference sequence). This chain's CDR3 is CASRLGGSTGELFF.

This CDR3 reads CASSSLTGGHGANVLTF. J is TRBJ2-6 and V is TRBV5-1; TCRdb returns TRBD1, unconfirmable since there is no DNA. The CDR3 totals 17 residues. Germline values: CDR1 SGHRS, CDR2 YFSETQ.

This clonotype is deemed medium-sized by its frequency. The rearrangement uses TRBV6-5 and TRBJ1-3. Germline V gene data show CDR1 as MNHEY and CDR2 as SVGAGI. The CDR3 has 16 residues. The CDR3 here is CASSYSGTGAGNTIYF.

According to its frequency, this clonotype is medium-sized (0.01 to 0.1%). The chain joins TRBV18 to TRBJ1-6; TCRdb indicates TRBD1, and absent DNA this call remains unverified. Germline CDR1 is KGHSH and CDR2 is LQKENI. The CDR3 has 14 residues. This CDR3 reads CASSQTGRDSPLHF.

The V call is TRBV6-2 or TRBV6-3, the J call TRBJ2-5; TCRdb gives TRBD2 as the D gene, but with no DNA this cannot be confirmed. Germline V gene sequence: CDR1 MNHEY, CDR2 SVGEGT. The CDR3 covers 15 residues. The CDR3 region is CASSPRTSGGETQYF.

This clonotype is labeled medium-sized based on frequency. J is TRBJ1-3 and V is TRBV6-1. The CDR3 has 15 residues. Germline CDR1 is MNHNS and CDR2 is SASEGT. The CDR3 is CASSERGISGNTIYF.

This clonotype is medium-sized by frequency. V and J are TRBV12-3 or TRBV12-4 and TRBJ1-5; TCRdb lists TRBD1, though no DNA is available to test this call. CDR3 length equals 14 residues. CDR3 amino acids: CASTPGASAQPQHF.

The J gene is TRBJ1-5, the V gene TRBV11-3. CDR1 and CDR2 from the germline V gene are SGHNT and YENEEA. The CDR3 loop spans 11 amino acids. CDR3 in amino acids: CASSINQPQHF.

Considering frequency, this clonotype is medium-sized (0.01 to 0.1%). The V call is TRBV5-4, the J call TRBJ2-5; the TCRdb call, TRBD1, lacks DNA for checking. The CDR3 consists of 15 residues. Germline V gene data show CDR1 as SGHNT and CDR2 as YYREEE (reference sequence). CDR3 residues: CASSMRMGAGETQYF. The full variable domain, completed using reference TRBV5-4 and TRBJ2-5, is ETGVTQSPTHLIKTRGQQVTLRCSSQSGHNTVSWYQQALGQGPQFIFQYYREEENGRGNFPPRFSGLQFPNYSSELNVNALELDDSALYLCASSMRMGAGETQYFGPGTRLLVL.

This chain joins TRBV20-1 and TRBJ1-6; the D call from TCRdb, TRBD1, cannot be confirmed without DNA. Germline V lookup: CDR1 DFQATT, CDR2 SNEGSKA (reference sequence). CDR3 length: 16 residues. The CDR3 protein is CSAPRGGSSYNSPLHF.

The chain recombines TRBV20-1 with TRBJ1-3; TCRdb calls TRBD1, which cannot be checked without DNA. Per the germline V gene, CDR1 is DFQATT and CDR2 is SNEGSKA (reference sequence). This CDR3 contains 15 residues. CDR3 sequence reads: CSAGIAGTTGNTIYF.

By frequency, this clonotype registers medium-sized. This chain joins TRBV6-2 or TRBV6-3 and TRBJ1-5. CDR3 length equals 12 residues. Per germline, CDR1 MNHEY and CDR2 SVGEGT. The CDR3 loop is CASSTSNQPQHF.

The genes are TRBV7-2 and TRBJ1-2; TCRdb lists TRBD1, though no DNA is available to test this call. Looked up from germline, CDR1 is SGHTA and CDR2 is FQGNSA. The CDR3 runs 14 residues. The CDR3 protein is CASSQQTGSYGYTF. The variable domain in full, completed from reference TRBV7-2 and TRBJ1-2, reads GAGVSQSPSNKVTEKGKDVELRCDPISGHTALYWYRQSLGQGLEFLIYFQGNSAPDKSGLPSDRFSAERTGGSVSTLTIQRTQQEDSAVYLCASSQQTGSYGYTFGSGTRLTVV.

V gene TRBV20-1 combines with J gene TRBJ2-7; lacking DNA, the TRBD2 call made by TCRdb goes unchecked. From germline, CDR1 is DFQATT and CDR2 SNEGSKA (reference sequence). The CDR3 contains 13 residues. The CDR3 loop is CSAPSGGRSEQYF.

By frequency, this clonotype registers medium-sized (0.01 to 0.1%). V usage is TRBV11-2 and J usage is TRBJ2-1; TCRdb gives TRBD2 as the D gene, but with no DNA this cannot be confirmed. The CDR3 covers 17 residues. The germline gives CDR1 SGHAT, CDR2 FQNNGV. This CDR3 is CASSLRGEARLAGEQFF.

The V gene is TRBV24-1, the J gene TRBJ2-5; the TCRdb call, TRBD2, lacks DNA for checking. Per the germline V gene, CDR1 is KGHDR and CDR2 is SFDVKD. The CDR3 extends over 15 amino acids. CDR3 sequence reads: CATSAGTSGGETQYF.

By frequency, this clonotype registers medium-sized (0.01 to 0.1%). This chain joins TRBV18 and TRBJ1-1; TCRdb calls TRBD1, which cannot be checked without DNA. The CDR3 sequence is 15 residues long. The germline gives CDR1 KGHSH, CDR2 LQKENI. Here the CDR3 reads CASFTMTGWNTEAFF.

By frequency, this clonotype is large (0.1 to 1%). This rearrangement joins TRBV6-5 to TRBJ2-7; TCRdb's D gene call, TRBD1, goes unchecked for lack of DNA. Germline CDR1 MNHEY, CDR2 SVGAGI. The length of the CDR3 is 16 residues. This chain's CDR3 is CASSYASWQGKGEQYF.

The J gene is TRBJ2-2, the V gene TRBV7-6; TCRdb picks TRBD2, but there is no DNA to check that call. Germline-derived CDR1 and CDR2 are SGHVS and FNYEAQ. The CDR3 totals 17 residues. The CDR3 here is CASSLAAGGPGTGELFF.

The V gene is TRBV6-7, the J gene TRBJ1-6; TCRdb's D call, TRBD1, is unchecked because there is no DNA. TRBV6-7 is an open reading frame whose function is uncertain. There are 16 residues in the CDR3. CDR3: CASSTWDRVGNSPLHF.

The rearrangement links TRBV10-3 to TRBJ1-1. Germline V gene data show CDR1 as ENHRY and CDR2 as SYGVKD. The CDR3 contains 13 residues. The CDR3 reads CAISEGQEGEAFF.